Each of the 7 T cell receptor beta chains below was sequenced from the same sample in a study of blood T cell repertoires in COVID-19. Some clones are missing from TCRdb's copy, which holds only in-frame ones; the method was immunoSEQ multiplex PCR. This repertoire shows just over 70,000 clones, roughly 80% found once; its top ten account for over 15%. The sample was peripheral blood. The receptors were sampled from a man between 65 and 80 years old who had recovered from COVID-19.

As concerns this clone: Other DNA variants within this sample encode the same CDR3. V usage is TRBV5-1 and J usage is TRBJ2-5; D is perhaps TRBD1 (6 bases). Germline CDR1 SGHRS, CDR2 YFSETQ. V dropped 4 bases and J dropped 0 bases, with 10 bases sitting between them. The length of the CDR3 is 14 residues. The CDR3 reads CASSPGQNQETQYF. CDR3 nucleotide sequence: TGCGCCAGCAGCCCGGGACAAAACCAAGAGACCCAGTACTTC.

The gene calls are TRBV27 and TRBJ1-2; D perhaps matches TRBD1 (6 bases). V was pared by 9 bases and J by 4 bases, with 21 bases between. The germline V gene encodes CDR1 MNHEY and CDR2 SMNVEV (reference sequence). The CDR3 extends over 15 amino acids. The CDR3 sequence is CASKPRAGAGYGYTF. The DNA for the CDR3 is TGTGCCAGTAAACCGAGGGCAGGGGCGGGCTATGGCTACACCTTC.

The V call is TRBV7-2, the J call TRBJ1-5; unclear D gene. CDR3 size: 13 residues. The V gene's germline CDR1 is SGHTA and CDR2 FQGNSA. Trimming removed 2 bases from V and 5 bases from J, with 7 bases in between. CDR3 nucleotide sequence: TGTGCCAGCAGCTTACATTCGGATCAGCCCCAGCATTTT. It is translated as CASSLHSDQPQHF.

The V call is TRBV4-3, the J call TRBJ2-1, with TRBD2 matching over 8 bases. V was clipped by 8 bases and J by 7 bases; unmatched bases: 4. The length of the CDR3 is 12 residues. Germline V CDR1 and CDR2: LGHNA, YSLEER. As DNA, the CDR3 is TGCGCCAGCGGCGGGGGGAGTAATGAGCAGTTCTTC. Translated: CASGGGSNEQFF.

J is TRBJ1-1 and V is TRBV27, with 7 positions matching TRBD1. This CDR3 contains 15 residues. Per germline, CDR1 MNHEY and CDR2 SMNVEV (reference sequence). V gave up 5 bases and J gave up 5 bases; unmatched junction bases: 11. The CDR3 loop is CASSLQGLGGTEAFF. The CDR3 bases are TGTGCCAGCAGTCTACAGGGGCTAGGAGGGACTGAAGCTTTCTTT.

The chain joins TRBV2 to TRBJ1-6; 10 nucleotides agree with TRBD1. In germline, CDR1 is SNHLY, CDR2 FYNNEI. The CDR3 contains 16 residues. Unmatched junction bases numbered 4, after V lost 6 bases and J lost 2 bases. Here the CDR3 DNA reads TGTGCCAGCAGCGTGGGACAGGGGCCCTATAATTCACCCCTCCACTTT. This translates into CASSVGQGPYNSPLHF.

This chain links TRBV9 with TRBJ2-3; D is unclear. The CDR3 is 16 amino acids. Germline-derived CDR1 and CDR2 are SGDLS and YYNGEE. The V end lost 4 bases, the J end lost 2 bases, and 17 bases lay between the germline ends. DNA for the CDR3: TGTGCCAGCAGCCCGCGAACTACCACCTCCACAGATACGCAGTATTTT. The encoded protein is CASSPRTTTSTDTQYF.